This T cell receptor (beta chain) appears in the sequencing data of a study of cytomegalovirus exposure and HLA in healthy donors. The germline gives CDR1 MGHRA, CDR2 YSYEKL. The V segment lost 4 bases and the J segment 3 bases; nucleotides outside the gene matches: 6. The length of the CDR3 is 15 residues. It was with 60 Vbeta and 13 Jbeta primers that the PCR ran. Assay: immunoSEQ multiplex PCR; the TCRdb copy retains only in-frame clones and omits some. The sample shows some 180,000 clones, 76% of them seen only once. Sequenced: PBMCs. The chain uses TRBV4-1 and TRBJ2-5; 9 bases are a match to TRBD2. The sequence was collected from a woman aged 25 to 39 in good health and CMV-seropositive. The CDR3 loop is CASSRPTSGEETQYF. CDR3 bases: TGCGCCAGCAGCCGTCCGACTAGCGGAGAAGAGACCCAGTACTTC.